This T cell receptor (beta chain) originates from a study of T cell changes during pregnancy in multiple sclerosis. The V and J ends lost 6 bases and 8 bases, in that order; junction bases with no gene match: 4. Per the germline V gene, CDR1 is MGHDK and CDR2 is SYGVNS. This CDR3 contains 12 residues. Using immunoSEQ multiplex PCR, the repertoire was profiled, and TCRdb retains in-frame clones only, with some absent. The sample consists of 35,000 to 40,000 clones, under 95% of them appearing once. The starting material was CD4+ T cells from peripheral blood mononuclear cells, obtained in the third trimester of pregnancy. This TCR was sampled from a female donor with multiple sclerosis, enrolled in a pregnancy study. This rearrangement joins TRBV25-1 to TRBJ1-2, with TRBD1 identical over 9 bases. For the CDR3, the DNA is TGTGCCAGCAGGGGGACAGGGTCGGGCTACACCTTC. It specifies CASRGTGSGYTF.